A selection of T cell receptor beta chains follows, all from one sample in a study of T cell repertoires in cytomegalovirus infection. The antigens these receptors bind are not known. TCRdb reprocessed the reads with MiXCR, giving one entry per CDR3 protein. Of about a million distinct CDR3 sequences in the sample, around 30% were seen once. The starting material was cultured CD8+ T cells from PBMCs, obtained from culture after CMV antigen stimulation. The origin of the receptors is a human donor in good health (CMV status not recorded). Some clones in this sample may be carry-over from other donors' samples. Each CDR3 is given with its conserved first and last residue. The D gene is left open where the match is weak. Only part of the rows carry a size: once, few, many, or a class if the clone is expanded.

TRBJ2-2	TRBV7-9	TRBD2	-	TGTGCCAGCAGCTTACTTGGACTAGCGGGGGCCACGAACACCGGGGAGCTGTTTTTT	CASSLLGLAGATNTGELFF
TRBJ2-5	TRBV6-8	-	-	TGTGCCAGCATGGGGGAACAAGAGACCCAGTACTTC	CASMGEQETQYF
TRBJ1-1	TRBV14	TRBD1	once	TGTGCCAGCAGCCTCTCGAGGACAGGGAAGACTGAAGCTTTCTTT	CASSLSRTGKTEAFF
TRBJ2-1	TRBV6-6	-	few	TGTGCCAGCAGTTACACGCCCGGGGACTCAACCTACAATGAGCAGTTCTTC	CASSYTPGDSTYNEQFF
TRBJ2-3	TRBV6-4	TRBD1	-	TGTGCCAGCAGGGGGGACAGGGGAACAGATACGCAGTATTTT	CASRGDRGTDTQYF
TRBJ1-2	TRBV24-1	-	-	TGTGCCACCAGTGATACCCGCCAGGCCCGTGGTGGCTACACCTTC	CATSDTRQARGGYTF
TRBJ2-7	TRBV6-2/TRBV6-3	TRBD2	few	TGTGCCAGCAGTCTCCCTACGGGGGGCTACGAGCAGTACTTC	CASSLPTGGYEQYF
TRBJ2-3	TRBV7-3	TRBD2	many	TGTGCCAGCAGCTTGGCGGGGGTGAGCACAGATACGCAGTATTTT	CASSLAGVSTDTQYF
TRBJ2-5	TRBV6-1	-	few	TGTGCCAGCAGTGATGATCCTGGGCCCCACGAGACCCAGTACTTC	CASSDDPGPHETQYF
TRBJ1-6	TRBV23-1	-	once	TGCGCCAGCAGTCAATCGCCTCTGGACATCGTATATTCACCCCTCCACTTT	CASSQSPLDIVYSPLHF
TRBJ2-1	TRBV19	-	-	TGTGCCAGTAGGTTGGGACTTGGGTTATACAATGAGCAGTTCTTC	CASRLGLGLYNEQFF
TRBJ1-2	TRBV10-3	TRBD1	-	TGTGCCATCAGTGAGTCGAGGGACAGGGAACCCTACACCTTC	CAISESRDREPYTF
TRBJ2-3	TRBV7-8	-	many	TGTGCCAGCAGCTTATATATCACAGATACGCAGTATTTT	CASSLYITDTQYF
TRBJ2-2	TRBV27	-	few	TGTGCCAGCAGTTTCTCCAGGGGCACCGGGGAGCTGTTTTTT	CASSFSRGTGELFF
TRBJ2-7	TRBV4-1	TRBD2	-	TGCGCCAGCTCTCCCCACGGGGCGGGGGGCACCTACGAGCAGTACTTC	CASSPHGAGGTYEQYF
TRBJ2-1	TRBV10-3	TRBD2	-	TGTGCCATCAGTGAGTCCTCCCTAGCGGGGGGGGGTCATGAGCAGTTCTTC	CAISESSLAGGGHEQFF
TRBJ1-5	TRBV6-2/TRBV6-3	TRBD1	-	TGTGCCAGCAGTTACTCGACAGGGGGGGAGGTCGTACCAGGTCAGCCCCAGCATTTT	CASSYSTGGEVVPGQPQHF
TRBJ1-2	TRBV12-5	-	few	TGTGCTAGTGGTTTGGGATTCGGAGGGGATAATGGCTACACCTTC	CASGLGFGGDNGYTF
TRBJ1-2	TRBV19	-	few	TGTGCCAGTAGTCCTGGAGTCGGCTATGGCTACACCTTC	CASSPGVGYGYTF
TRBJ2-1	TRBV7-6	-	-	TGTGCCAGCAGGCTTGCGGGTCCGTTCAATGAGCAGTTCTTC	CASRLAGPFNEQFF
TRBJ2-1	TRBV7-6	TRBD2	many	TGTGCCAGCAGAATACTAGCGGACTACAATGAGCAGTTCTTC	CASRILADYNEQFF
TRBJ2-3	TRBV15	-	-	TGTGCCACCAGCACGGACAGCACCAGCACAGATACGCAGTATTTT	CATSTDSTSTDTQYF
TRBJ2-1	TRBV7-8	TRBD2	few	TGTGCCAGCAGCTTAGCAGTCGGGGGGGATTACAATGAGCAGTTCTTC	CASSLAVGGDYNEQFF
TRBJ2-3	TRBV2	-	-	TGTGCCAGCATTGGGGGGCGAGATACGCAGTATTTT	CASIGGRDTQYF
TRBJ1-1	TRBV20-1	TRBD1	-	TGCAGTGCTAGACCTATGTTCACAGGGGACACTGAAGCTTTCTTT	CSARPMFTGDTEAFF
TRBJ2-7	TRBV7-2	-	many	TGTGCCAGCAGCTTAGGGGATTTTAACTACGAGCAGTACTTC	CASSLGDFNYEQYF
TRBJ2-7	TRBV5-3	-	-	TGTGCCAGCAGCTTGGGGCGGGACACGACCTACGAGCAGTACTTC	CASSLGRDTTYEQYF
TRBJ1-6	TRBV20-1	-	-	TGCAGCAGCTCCTATAATTCACCCCTCCACTTT	CSSSYNSPLHF
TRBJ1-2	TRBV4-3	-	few	TGCGCCAGCAGCCAACAGGGACACGACTATGGCTACACCTTC	CASSQQGHDYGYTF
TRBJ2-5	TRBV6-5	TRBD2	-	TGTGCCAGCAGTTACTTTAGCGGGGGGGGACAAGAGACCCAGCACTTC	CASSYFSGGGQETQHF
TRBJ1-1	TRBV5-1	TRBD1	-	TGCGCCAGCAGGGACAGGGTTGAGGTCACTGAAGCTTTCTTT	CASRDRVEVTEAFF
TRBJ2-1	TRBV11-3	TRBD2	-	TGTGCCAGCAGCACCAAAGCGGGGACTGCCCCTCCCAATGAGCAGTTCTTC	CASSTKAGTAPPNEQFF
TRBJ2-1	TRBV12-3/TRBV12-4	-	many	TGTGCCAGCAGTCCCCCTGGCGGTTCCTACAATGAGCAGTTCTTC	CASSPPGGSYNEQFF
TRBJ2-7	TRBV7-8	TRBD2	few	TGTGCCAGCAGCTTAGCGCCGGGCGGGGGGCCCTACGAGCAGTACTTC	CASSLAPGGGPYEQYF
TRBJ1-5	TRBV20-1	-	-	TGCAGTGCTAGAGAAGAGACTAGCAATCAGCCCCAGCATTTT	CSAREETSNQPQHF
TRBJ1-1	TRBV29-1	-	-	TGCAGCGTCCCCGCGAGGACTGTGAACACTGAAGCTTTCTTT	CSVPARTVNTEAFF
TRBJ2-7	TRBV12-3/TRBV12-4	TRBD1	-	TGTGCCAGCAGCCTGGGACAGCGAGCCCCGAATAACTACTTC	CASSLGQRAPNNYF
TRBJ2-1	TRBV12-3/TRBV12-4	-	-	TGTGCCAGCAGTTTCGGGGCACCCGAGCAGTTCTTC	CASSFGAPEQFF
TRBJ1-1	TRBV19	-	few	TGTGCCAGTCCCGGACCGGGCCCCAACACTGAAGCTTTCTTT	CASPGPGPNTEAFF
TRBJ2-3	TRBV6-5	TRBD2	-	TGTGCCAGCAGTTACTCGAGCGAGCGGGGGAGCACAGATACGCAGTATTTT	CASSYSSERGSTDTQYF
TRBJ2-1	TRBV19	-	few	TGTGCCAGCAGTATCCGCAGGGGTAGTAACTATGAGCAGTTCTTC	CASSIRRGSNYEQFF
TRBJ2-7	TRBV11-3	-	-	TGTGCCAGCAGCTTTACAGGGAGGGAGCAGTACTTC	CASSFTGREQYF
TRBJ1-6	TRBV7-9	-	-	TGTGCCAGCTGGGGGGATAATTCACCCCTCCACTTT	CASWGDNSPLHF
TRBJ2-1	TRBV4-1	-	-	TGCGCCAGCAGCCATGAAGCCGAGTTTGAGCATGAGCTGTTCTTC	CASSHEAEFEHELFF
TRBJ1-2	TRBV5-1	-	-	TGCGCCAGCAGGGGGGGCAGCCTTAACTATGGCTACACCTTC	CASRGGSLNYGYTF
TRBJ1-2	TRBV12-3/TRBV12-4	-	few	TGTGCCAGCAGTTTAGCGCTTGGACTGCGAACTGGCTACACCTTC	CASSLALGLRTGYTF
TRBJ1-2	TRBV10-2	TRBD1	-	TGCGCCAGCAGTGAGGCGGGACAGGGAGTCGATGGCTACACCTTC	CASSEAGQGVDGYTF
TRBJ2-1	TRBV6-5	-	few	TGTGCCAGCAGTTACTCGAGCGCCAAACCGGCCTACAATGAGCAGTTCTTC	CASSYSSAKPAYNEQFF
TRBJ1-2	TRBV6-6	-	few	TGTGCCAGCAGTTACTCGATTGTCCCAGGGGATGGCTACACCTTC	CASSYSIVPGDGYTF
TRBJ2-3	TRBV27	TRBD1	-	TGTGCCAGCAGTGCCCAGGGGGCGCTTGTCACAGATACGCAGTATTTT	CASSAQGALVTDTQYF
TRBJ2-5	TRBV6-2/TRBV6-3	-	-	TGTGCCAGCAGTTATATTGTCGACCAAGAGACCCAGTACTTC	CASSYIVDQETQYF
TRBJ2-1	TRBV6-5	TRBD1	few	TGTGCCAGCAGCAACTCCGGGACAGGGACCCATGAGCAGTTCTTC	CASSNSGTGTHEQFF